Shown below are 19 T cell receptor beta chains from a single sample sequenced in a study of blood T cell repertoires in COVID-19. The protocol was immunoSEQ multiplex PCR, while the TCRdb copy is restricted to in-frame clones and leaves out a portion. The data contain roughly 230,000 clones, around four fifths of them singletons. Sequencing was done on a sample of peripheral blood. These receptors were taken from a man between 45 and 60 years old with acute or convalescent COVID-19.

The chain employs TRBV6-1 and TRBJ1-6, with a tentative D call TRBD1 (5 bases). Trimming shortened V by 4 bases and J by 2 bases, and 12 bases separated the two germline ends. CDR3 length: 16 amino acids. Per the germline V gene, CDR1 is MNHNS and CDR2 is SASEGT. CDR3 in amino acids: CASSGYRLPYNSPLHF. CDR3 nucleotide sequence: TGTGCCAGCAGTGGATACAGGTTACCCTATAATTCACCCCTCCACTTT.

The chain joins TRBV5-1 to TRBJ1-1; possible D gene TRBD1, 6 bases. CDR3 length: 13 amino acids. CDR1 and CDR2 (germline): SGHRS, YFSETQ. V lost 2 bases to trimming and J lost 4 bases, with 9 bases between them. The CDR3 spells CASSFRGITEAFF. In DNA, the CDR3 is TGCGCCAGCAGCTTTAGGGGGATCACTGAAGCTTTCTTT. Using reference TRBV5-1 and TRBJ1-1 for the parts outside the CDR3, the full variable domain is KAGVTQTPRYLIKTRGQQVTLSCSPISGHRSVSWYQQTPGQGLQFLFEYFSETQRNKGNFPGRFSGRQFSNSRSEMNVSTLELGDSALYLCASSFRGITEAFFGQGTRLTVV.

The genes are TRBV4-1 and TRBJ2-5; possible D gene TRBD1, 6 bases. The CDR3 is 13 residues long. The V end was cut by 4 bases, the J end by 2 bases, with 8 bases between. Per germline, CDR1 MGHRA and CDR2 YSYEKL. The CDR3: CASSPDSQETQYF. CDR3 nucleotides: TGCGCCAGCAGCCCGGACAGTCAAGAGACCCAGTACTTC.

The chain employs TRBV18 and TRBJ1-5; TRBD1 matches 7 bases. The CDR3 is 16 amino acids. Germline V lookup: CDR1 KGHSH, CDR2 LQKENI. The J segment lost 6 bases and the V segment lost 3 bases, leaving 11 bases of the junction unmatched. Written as DNA, the CDR3 is TGTGCCAGCTCACCGACAGGGTTCGAGATTGGTCAGCCCCAGCATTTT. Translation gives CASSPTGFEIGQPQHF.

The chain recombines TRBV11-1 with TRBJ2-2, with D possibly being TRBD1 (6 bases). The CDR3 loop spans 15 amino acids. Germline V gene data show CDR1 as SGHAT and CDR2 as FQDESV (reference sequence). Trimming removed 2 bases from V and 4 bases from J, with 11 bases in between. CDR3 region: CASSLRQEITGELFF. CDR3 coding DNA: TGTGCCAGCAGCTTAAGACAGGAGATCACCGGGGAGCTGTTTTTT. The whole variable domain, filled in from reference TRBV11-1 and TRBJ2-2, reads EAEVAQSPRYKITEKSQAVAFWCDPISGHATLYWYRQILGQGPELLVQFQDESVVDDSQLPKDRFSAERLKGVDSTLKIQPAELGDSAMYLCASSLRQEITGELFFGEGSRLTVL.

The chain links TRBV27 to TRBJ1-2, with D possibly being TRBD1 (6 bases). The CDR3 contains 14 residues. Germline CDR1 MNHEY, CDR2 SMNVEV (reference sequence). The V and J ends lost 3 bases and 2 bases respectively, with 10 bases between them. The CDR3 DNA follows: TGTGCCAGCAGTTTTGTGGGGGCGAACTATGGCTACACCTTC. Amino acids: CASSFVGANYGYTF.

The chain links TRBV30 to TRBJ2-1; 8 nucleotides line up with TRBD2. The CDR3 covers 16 residues. V lost 0 bases and J lost 9; bases outside the gene matches: 13. CDR1 and CDR2 (germline): GTSNPN, SVGIG (reference sequence). DNA for the CDR3: TGTGCCTGGAGTGTACAACCTAGCGGGTTTATTGGTGAGCAGTTCTTC. Protein sequence: CAWSVQPSGFIGEQFF.

The V gene is TRBV7-9, the J gene TRBJ2-2, with D possibly TRBD1 on 5 matching bases. Germline V lookup: CDR1 SEHNR, CDR2 FQNEAQ (reference sequence). The CDR3 runs to 13 residues. V lost 1 base and J 6 bases, leaving 6 bases between the germline ends. CDR3 region: CASSLGRAGELFF. As DNA, the CDR3 is TGTGCCAGCAGCTTAGGCAGGGCCGGGGAGCTGTTTTTT.

The chain recombines TRBV28 with TRBJ2-4; TRBD2 agrees at 8 bases. The CDR3 runs to 14 residues. V dropped 3 bases and J dropped 3; count of bases not matched to a gene: 1. The germline V gene encodes CDR1 MDHEN and CDR2 SYDVKM. CDR3 amino acids: CASSLSGSKNIQYF. CDR3 nucleotides: TGTGCCAGCAGTTTGAGCGGGAGCAAAAACATTCAGTACTTC.

V gene TRBV3-1 (or the pseudogene TRBV3-2) combines with J gene TRBJ1-2; tentatively, D is TRBD1 (5 bases). Germline V gene sequence: CDR1 LGHDT, CDR2 YNNKEL (reference sequence). The CDR3 is made up of 14 amino acids. Trimming pared 1 base from V and 10 bases from J, leaving 16 bases between. The CDR3 sequence is CASSQGGVWEAYTF. DNA for the CDR3: TGTGCCAGCAGCCAAGGGGGGGTATGGGAGGCCTACACCTTC.

This chain links TRBV4-2 with TRBJ2-3; TRBD1 might be the D (6 bases). Deletions cut 4 bases from V and 4 bases from J, with 30 bases between. CDR1 and CDR2 from the germline V gene are LGHNA and YNFKEQ. The CDR3 runs to 20 residues. CDR3 amino acids: CASSLSQGLRLTLASDTQYF. The CDR3 DNA reads TGTGCCAGCAGCCTATCCCAGGGGCTACGCCTAACGCTTGCATCAGATACGCAGTATTTT.

The chain uses TRBV5-5 and TRBJ1-4, with D possibly TRBD1 on 6 matching bases. This CDR3 spans 14 amino acids. The ends were cut back, 4 bases at V and 8 bases at J, with 15 bases in the middle. CDR1 is SGHKS and CDR2 is YYEKEE in the germline V gene (reference sequence). In nucleotides, the CDR3 is TGTGCCAGCAGCATTCCGACAGGTACCGAAAAACTGTTTTTT. Its protein product is CASSIPTGTEKLFF. The entire variable domain, with the rest obtained from reference TRBV5-5 and TRBJ1-4, is as follows: DAGVTQSPTHLIKTRGQQVTLRCSPISGHKSVSWYQQVLGQGPQFIFQYYEKEERGRGNFPDRFSARQFPNYSSELNVNALLLGDSALYLCASSIPTGTEKLFFGSGTQLSVL.

V usage is TRBV3-1 (or the pseudogene TRBV3-2) and J usage is TRBJ2-3, with 9 bases fitting TRBD2. Germline lookup yields CDR1 LGHDT and CDR2 YNNKEL (reference sequence). CDR3 size: 15 residues. Trimming took 0 bases from V and 4 from J; bases not matched to a gene: 2. Here the CDR3 reads CASSQDAGGADTQYF. The CDR3 DNA is TGTGCCAGCAGCCAAGATGCGGGGGGGGCAGATACGCAGTATTTT.

This chain uses TRBV29-1 with TRBJ1-1; the D is unclear. V was pared by 2 bases and J by 1 base, with 8 bases between. Looked up from germline, CDR1 is SQVTM and CDR2 is ANQGSEA. This CDR3 is built from 13 residues. The CDR3 protein is CSVELSGNTEAFF. Here the CDR3 DNA reads TGCAGCGTTGAACTTTCAGGGAACACTGAAGCTTTCTTT.

This CDR3 is CASSPRGLPNTGELFF. In DNA form, the CDR3 reads TGTGCCAGCAGTCCCAGGGGGCTTCCCAACACCGGGGAGCTGTTTTTT. This chain links TRBV27 with TRBJ2-2; 8 bases align to TRBD1. V was clipped by 5 bases and J by 2 bases; unmatched bases: 7. Germline values: CDR1 MNHEY, CDR2 SMNVEV (reference sequence). CDR3 length: 16 residues.

V is TRBV4-1 and J is TRBJ2-3, with D possibly matching TRBD1 (6 bases). CDR1 is MGHRA, CDR2 YSYEKL, per germline. V lost 0 bases, J lost 6 bases, and 10 bases lay in between. The CDR3 has 14 residues. CDR3 DNA sequence: TGCGCCAGCAGCCAAGAAGGGGGTGGCGATACGCAGTATTTT. Amino acid sequence: CASSQEGGGDTQYF.

In this sample, this clone turned up a few times. This chain connects TRBV21-1 to TRBJ1-6; whether TRBD1, the table's D call, matches the DNA was not checked. TRBV21-1 is assigned pseudogene status. This CDR3 has 15 residues. CDR3 nucleotides: TGTGCCAGCAGCAAAGAGGGGGTATCCAATTCACCCCTCCACTTT. Amino acid sequence: CASSKEGVSNSPLHF.

J is TRBJ1-5 and V is TRBV6-6; 9 nucleotides match TRBD1. Trimming cost V 2 bases and J 6 bases; bases outside gene matches: 8. This CDR3 has 16 residues. Looked up from germline, CDR1 is MNHNY and CDR2 is SVGAGI (reference sequence). This CDR3 is CASSYGQGLMGQPQHF. CDR3 sequence (DNA): TGTGCCAGCAGTTACGGACAGGGGCTAATGGGTCAGCCCCAGCATTTT.

The chain recombines TRBV9 with TRBJ1-5, with TRBD1 matching over 9 bases. The CDR3 is 16 amino acids. The V and J ends lost 0 bases and 3 bases, in that order; junction bases with no gene match: 4. Germline CDR1 reads SGDLS; CDR2 reads YYNGEE. CDR3 bases: TGTGCCAGCAGCGTAGATGGGACAGGGATCAATCAGCCCCAGCATTTT. Translated: CASSVDGTGINQPQHF.